The clone carrying this T cell receptor (beta chain) was seen just once. What it binds is unknown. Using immunoSEQ multiplex PCR, the repertoire was profiled, and TCRdb retains in-frame clones only, with some absent. This sample has some 69,000 clones; roughly 74% occur once, and the top ten carry 2.5% to 3.5%. The data belong to a study of vaccination effects on CD4 cells after COVID-19. CDR3 size: 14 residues. V lost 4 bases and J 3 bases, leaving 15 bases between the germline ends. Germline V gene lookup returns CDR1 GTSNPN and CDR2 SVGIG (reference sequence). Viral peptide pools were used in the ViraFEST assay to expand antigen-specific CD4+ T cells, and sequencing came afterward. Isolation of CD4+ T cells took place after more than 9 days of culture. None of the vaccinated had previously contracted SARS-CoV-2, and their nucleocapsid antibodies tested negative. The culture medium for 2 million or so PBMC per well included around 9.3 IU/ml IL-2 and around 9.9 ug/ml peptides. Days 3 and 7 were when half the medium was replaced with IL-2 medium.

Study-level points and caveats: Late in the post-vaccination period, infection-induced and vaccine-induced clones underwent marked clonal contraction. The study found that only 1 of 255 vaccine-induced clones from healthy vaccinees cross-reacted with common cold coronaviruses.

V and J are TRBV30 and TRBJ1-1; D is unclear. Here the sequenced sample was CD4+ T cells from PBMCs cultured with HCoV-NL63 spike peptides, taken before COVID-19 vaccination. This receptor was identified in a human donor who received a COVID-19 vaccine. The CDR3 protein is CAWIPRARYTEAFF. The CDR3 DNA is TGTGCCTGGATACCCCGGGCCCGATACACTGAAGCTTTCTTT.